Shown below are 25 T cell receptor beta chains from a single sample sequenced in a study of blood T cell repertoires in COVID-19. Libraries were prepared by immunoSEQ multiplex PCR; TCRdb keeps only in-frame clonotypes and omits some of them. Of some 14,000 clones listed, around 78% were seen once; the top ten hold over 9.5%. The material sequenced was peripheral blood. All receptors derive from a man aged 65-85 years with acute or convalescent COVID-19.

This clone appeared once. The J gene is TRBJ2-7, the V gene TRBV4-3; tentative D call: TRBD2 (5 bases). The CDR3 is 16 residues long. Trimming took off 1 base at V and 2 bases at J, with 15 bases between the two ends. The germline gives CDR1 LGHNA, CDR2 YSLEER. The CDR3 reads CASSQVTTRATYEQYF. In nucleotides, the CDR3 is TGCGCCAGCAGCCAAGTGACAACTAGAGCAACCTACGAGCAGTACTTC.

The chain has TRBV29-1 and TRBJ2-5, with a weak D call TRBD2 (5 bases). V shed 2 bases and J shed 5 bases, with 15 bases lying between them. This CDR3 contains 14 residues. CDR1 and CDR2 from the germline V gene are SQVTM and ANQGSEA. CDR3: CSVETEGWEETQYF. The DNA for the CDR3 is TGCAGCGTTGAAACGGAAGGGTGGGAGGAGACCCAGTACTTC.

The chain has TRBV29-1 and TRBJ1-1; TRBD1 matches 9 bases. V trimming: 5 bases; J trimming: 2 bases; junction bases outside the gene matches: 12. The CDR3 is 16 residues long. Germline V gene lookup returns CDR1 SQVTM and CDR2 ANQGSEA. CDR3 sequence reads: CSVRLQGAGGNTEAFF. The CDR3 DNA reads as TGCAGCGTTCGCTTACAGGGGGCAGGGGGAAACACTGAAGCTTTCTTT.

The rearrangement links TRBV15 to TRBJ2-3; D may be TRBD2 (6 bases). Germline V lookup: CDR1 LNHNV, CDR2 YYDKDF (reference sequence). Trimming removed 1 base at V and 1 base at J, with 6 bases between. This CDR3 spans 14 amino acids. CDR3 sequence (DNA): TGTGCCACCAGCAGAGGGGGGGGCACAGATACGCAGTATTTT. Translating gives CATSRGGGTDTQYF.

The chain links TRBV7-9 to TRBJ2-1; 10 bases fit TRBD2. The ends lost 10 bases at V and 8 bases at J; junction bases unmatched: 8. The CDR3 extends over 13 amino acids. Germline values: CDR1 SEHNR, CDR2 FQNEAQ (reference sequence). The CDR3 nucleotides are TGTGCCACCCCTAGCGGGAGAGCGGATGAGCAGTTCTTC. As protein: CATPSGRADEQFF.

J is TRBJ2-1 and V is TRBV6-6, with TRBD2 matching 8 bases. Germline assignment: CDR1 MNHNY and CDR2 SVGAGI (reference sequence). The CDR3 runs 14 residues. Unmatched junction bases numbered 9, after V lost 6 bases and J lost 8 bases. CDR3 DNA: TGTGCCAGCAGAGCCGGGGGGGAAGGATATGAGCAGTTCTTC. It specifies CASRAGGEGYEQFF.

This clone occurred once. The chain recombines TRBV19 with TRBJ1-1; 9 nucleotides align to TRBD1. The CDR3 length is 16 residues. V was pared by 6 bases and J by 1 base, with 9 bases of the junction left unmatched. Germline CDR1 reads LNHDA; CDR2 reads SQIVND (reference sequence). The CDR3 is CASSLRDRDSNTEAFF. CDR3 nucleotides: TGTGCCAGTAGCCTACGGGACAGGGACTCGAACACTGAAGCTTTCTTT.

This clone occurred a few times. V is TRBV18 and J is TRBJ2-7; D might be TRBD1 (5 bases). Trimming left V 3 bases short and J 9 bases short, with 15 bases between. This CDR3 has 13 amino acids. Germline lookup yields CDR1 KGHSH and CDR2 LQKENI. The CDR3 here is CASSPWPQDGQYF. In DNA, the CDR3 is TGTGCCAGCTCACCTTGGCCACAGGACGGGCAGTACTTC.

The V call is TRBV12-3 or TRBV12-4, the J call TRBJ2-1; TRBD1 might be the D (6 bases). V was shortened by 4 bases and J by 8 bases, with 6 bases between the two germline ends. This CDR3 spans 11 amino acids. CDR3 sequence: CASSWGHEQFF. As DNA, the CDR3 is TGTGCCAGCAGTTGGGGGCATGAGCAGTTCTTC.

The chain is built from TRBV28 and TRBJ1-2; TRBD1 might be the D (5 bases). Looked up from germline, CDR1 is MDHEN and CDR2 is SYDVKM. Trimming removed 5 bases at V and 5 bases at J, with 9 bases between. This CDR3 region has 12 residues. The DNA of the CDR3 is TGTGCCAGCAGTCTCCAGGGATATGGCTACACCTTC. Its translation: CASSLQGYGYTF.

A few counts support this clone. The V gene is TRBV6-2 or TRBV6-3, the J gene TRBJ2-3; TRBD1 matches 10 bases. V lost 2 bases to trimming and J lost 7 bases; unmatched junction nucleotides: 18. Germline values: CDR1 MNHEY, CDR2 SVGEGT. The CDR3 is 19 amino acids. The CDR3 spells CASSYPFGTGVASAHTQYF. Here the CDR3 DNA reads TGTGCCAGCAGTTACCCCTTCGGGACAGGGGTAGCCTCGGCCCATACGCAGTATTTT.

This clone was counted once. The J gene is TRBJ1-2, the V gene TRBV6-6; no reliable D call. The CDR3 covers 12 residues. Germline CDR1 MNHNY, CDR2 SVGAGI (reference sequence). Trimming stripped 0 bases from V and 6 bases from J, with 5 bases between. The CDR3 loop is CASSYSGDGYTF. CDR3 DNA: TGTGCCAGCAGTTACTCGGGCGATGGCTACACCTTC.

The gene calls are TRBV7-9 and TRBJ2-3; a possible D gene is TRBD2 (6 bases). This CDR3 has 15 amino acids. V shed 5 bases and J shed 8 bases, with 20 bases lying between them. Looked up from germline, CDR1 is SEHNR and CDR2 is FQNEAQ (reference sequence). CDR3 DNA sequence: TGTGCCAGCAGCAGCCGGGACGGGGGTTCGGGTACGCAGTATTTT. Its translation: CASSSRDGGSGTQYF.

The CDR3 region is CASSLSSSSENYEQYF. Here the CDR3 DNA reads TGTGCCAGCAGTTTATCTTCAAGTAGCGAAAACTACGAGCAGTACTTC. The chain carries TRBV27 and TRBJ2-7; D may be TRBD2 (5 bases). The CDR3 runs 16 residues. Looked up from germline, CDR1 is MNHEY and CDR2 is SMNVEV (reference sequence). The germline V and J ends were trimmed by 0 bases and 3 bases, with 15 bases remaining between them.

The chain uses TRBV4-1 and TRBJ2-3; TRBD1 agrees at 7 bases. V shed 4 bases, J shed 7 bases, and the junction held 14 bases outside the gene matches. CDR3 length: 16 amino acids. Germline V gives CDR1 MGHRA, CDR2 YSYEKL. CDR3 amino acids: CASSLGQAAYSYTQYF. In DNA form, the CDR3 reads TGCGCCAGCAGCCTCGGACAGGCTGCATACTCGTATACGCAGTATTTT.

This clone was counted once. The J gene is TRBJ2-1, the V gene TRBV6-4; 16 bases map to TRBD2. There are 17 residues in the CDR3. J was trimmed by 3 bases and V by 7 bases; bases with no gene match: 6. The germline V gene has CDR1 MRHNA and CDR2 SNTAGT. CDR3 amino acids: CASNGTSGGAIYNEQFF. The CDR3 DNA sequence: TGTGCCAGCAATGGGACTAGCGGGGGGGCAATCTACAATGAGCAGTTCTTC.

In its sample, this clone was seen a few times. For the CDR3, the DNA is TGTGCCAGCAGTCTTGGGGCGGCGCTCAGGGATGGCTACACCTTC. Translating it yields CASSLGAALRDGYTF. The chain uses TRBV5-5 and TRBJ1-2, with D perhaps matching TRBD1 (5 bases). This CDR3 comprises 15 residues. Germline V gene sequence: CDR1 SGHKS, CDR2 YYEKEE (reference sequence). V gave up 5 bases and J gave up 6 bases, with 20 bases separating them.

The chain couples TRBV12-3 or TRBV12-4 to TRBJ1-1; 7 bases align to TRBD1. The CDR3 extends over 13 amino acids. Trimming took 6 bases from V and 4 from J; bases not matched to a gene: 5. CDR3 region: CASRTGRVTEAFF. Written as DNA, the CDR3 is TGTGCCAGCAGGACAGGGCGGGTCACTGAAGCTTTCTTT.

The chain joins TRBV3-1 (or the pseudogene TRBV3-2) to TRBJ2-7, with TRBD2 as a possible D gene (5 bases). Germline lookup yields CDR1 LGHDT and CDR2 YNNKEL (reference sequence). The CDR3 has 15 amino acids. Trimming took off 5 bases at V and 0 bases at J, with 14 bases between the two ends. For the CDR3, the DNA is TGTGCCAGCAGCGAAGCGGACTCGAGCTCCTACGAGCAGTACTTC. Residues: CASSEADSSSYEQYF.

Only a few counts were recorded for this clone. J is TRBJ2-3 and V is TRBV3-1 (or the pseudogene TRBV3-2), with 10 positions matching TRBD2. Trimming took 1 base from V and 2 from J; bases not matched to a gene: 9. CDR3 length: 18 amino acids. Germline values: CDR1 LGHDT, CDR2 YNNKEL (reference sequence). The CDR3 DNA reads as TGTGCCAGCAGCCAAGGGTTTAGCGGGGGGCCAAACACAGATACGCAGTATTTT. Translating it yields CASSQGFSGGPNTDTQYF.

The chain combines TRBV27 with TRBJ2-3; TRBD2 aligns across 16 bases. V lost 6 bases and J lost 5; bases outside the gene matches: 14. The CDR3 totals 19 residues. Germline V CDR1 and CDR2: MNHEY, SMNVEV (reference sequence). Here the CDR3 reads CASRGLAGGLGSPRDTQYF. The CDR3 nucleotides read TGTGCCAGCAGGGGACTAGCGGGAGGGCTAGGTTCACCCCGAGATACGCAGTATTTT.

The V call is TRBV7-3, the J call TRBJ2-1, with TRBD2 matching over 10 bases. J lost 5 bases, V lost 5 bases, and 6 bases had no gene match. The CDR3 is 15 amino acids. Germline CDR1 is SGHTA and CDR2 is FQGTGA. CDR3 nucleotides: TGTGCCAGCAGCCCCAGACTAGCGGGTCACAATGAGCAGTTCTTC. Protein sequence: CASSPRLAGHNEQFF.

The CDR3 reads CASSEGAGELFF. In nucleotides, the CDR3 is TGTGCCAGCAGCGAGGGTGCCGGGGAGCTGTTTTTT. The chain is built from TRBV11-2 and TRBJ2-2, with D perhaps matching TRBD2 (5 bases). Looked up from germline, CDR1 is SGHAT and CDR2 is FQNNGV. The CDR3 has 12 amino acids. V lost 5 bases to trimming and J lost 6 bases, with 7 bases between them.

In DNA form, the CDR3 reads TGCGCCAGCAGCTTGGTAGCGGGAAACTACAATGAGCAGTTCTTC. It codes for CASSLVAGNYNEQFF. This chain uses TRBV5-1 with TRBJ2-1; 8 bases agree with TRBD2. The V and J ends lost 0 bases and 3 bases, in that order; junction bases with no gene match: 2. The CDR3 contains 15 residues. Germline V CDR1 and CDR2: SGHRS, YFSETQ.

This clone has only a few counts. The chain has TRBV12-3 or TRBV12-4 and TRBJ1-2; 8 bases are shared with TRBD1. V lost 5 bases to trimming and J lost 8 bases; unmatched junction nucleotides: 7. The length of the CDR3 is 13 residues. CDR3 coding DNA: TGTGCCAGCAGTCCCGGACAGGGAAAAGGCTACACCTTC. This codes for CASSPGQGKGYTF.